This record looks at one TCR beta chain sequence and its context. No antigen is known for it. The sample is drawn from a study of cytomegalovirus exposure and HLA in healthy donors. Study outcomes and limitations: There were three CMV-associated chains whose specificity for CMV antigens was confirmed in vitro. Most TCR sequences were seen very rarely across donors, but some public TCRs occurred in many. Listed as cytomegalovirus-associated were 150 or so TCR beta chains.

TCRdb keeps only in-frame clones here, not all; method: immunoSEQ multiplex PCR. Of approximately 240,000 clones in the sample, 90% to 95% were seen once. This clonotype was sampled from a woman younger than 35 in good health and CMV-seronegative. Material for sequencing was PBMCs.

CDR3 in DNA: TGTGCCAGCTCCCTCAGACAGGGTGAGACCCAGTACTTC. Its protein is CASSLRQGETQYF. The chain recombines TRBV18 with TRBJ2-5; 7 bases are shared with TRBD1. Germline-derived CDR1 and CDR2 are KGHSH and LQKENI. There are 13 residues in the CDR3. Trimming at V came to 6 bases and at J to 5 bases, leaving 6 bases not matched to a gene.